A single sample is the source of the 20 T cell receptor beta chains below, sequenced in a study of human T cells and chemical hapten exposure. TCRdb analysed the RACE reads with MiXCR anew, one entry per CDR3 protein. The repertoire has some 340,000 distinct CDR3 sequences, 5.5% to 8% of them found once; the top ten carry 8.4%. Time point defined: patch test 1, 2 weeks after DPC sensitization. This sample's treatment: therapeutic diphenylcyclopropenone sensitization with weekly scalp DPC. The sample consisted of whole blood, taken in connection with sensitization to the hapten diphenylcyclopropenone (DPC). Receptors originate from a woman aged 18-29 years with alopecia areata. Some clones in this sample may be carry-over from other donors' samples.

This clonotype turned up a few times. The CDR3 reads CASSLIGSNYGYTF. Here the CDR3 DNA reads TGTGCCAGCAGCTTAATAGGTTCTAACTATGGCTACACCTTC. The chain links TRBV7-2 to TRBJ1-2; D not certain. The CDR3 runs 14 residues. The germline V gene encodes CDR1 SGHTA and CDR2 FQGNSA. Trimming removed 2 bases from V and 0 bases from J, with 7 bases in between.

The V call is TRBV7-9, the J call TRBJ2-7; TRBD1 aligns across 7 bases. CDR1 SEHNR and CDR2 FQNEAQ come from the germline V gene (reference sequence). The CDR3 runs to 17 residues. V lost 4 bases, J lost 2 bases, and 14 bases stayed unmatched. The CDR3 protein is CASSSNRGETGTYEQYF. The CDR3, as DNA: TGTGCCAGCAGCTCCAACAGAGGGGAGACAGGGACCTACGAGCAGTACTTC.

This clonotype has ten or more counts. The chain links TRBV7-2 to TRBJ1-5; D is uncertain. Germline-derived CDR1 and CDR2 are SGHTA and FQGNSA. This CDR3 is 14 amino acids long. V lost 2 bases, J lost 4 bases, and 9 bases lay in between. CDR3: CASSLYNKNQPQHF. CDR3 DNA sequence: TGTGCCAGCAGCTTATACAACAAAAATCAGCCCCAGCATTTT.

In this sample, this clonotype turned up a few times. This chain connects TRBV7-3 to TRBJ1-2, with TRBD1 matching 7 bases. V trimming: 5 bases; J trimming: 4 bases; junction bases outside the gene matches: 7. From germline, CDR1 is SGHTA and CDR2 FQGTGA. This CDR3 has 14 residues. CDR3 region: CASSRDSTAYGYTF. Here the CDR3 DNA reads TGTGCCAGCAGCAGGGACAGCACCGCCTATGGCTACACCTTC.

The count of this clonotype is one. The V and J genes are TRBV4-1 and TRBJ2-3, with a weak D call TRBD2 (6 bases). The germline V and J ends were trimmed by 1 base and 4 bases, with 12 bases remaining between them. Per the germline V gene, CDR1 is MGHRA and CDR2 is YSYEKL. The CDR3 loop spans 15 amino acids. As DNA, the CDR3 is TGCGCCAGCAGCCAAGGCGGGGCTAGGGCAGATACGCAGTATTTT. Its translation: CASSQGGARADTQYF.

This clonotype was counted a few times. The rearrangement joins TRBV20-1 to TRBJ1-5; D not certain. Germline values: CDR1 DFQATT, CDR2 SNEGSKA (reference sequence). This CDR3 has 13 amino acids. V lost 1 base and J 2 bases, leaving 6 bases between the germline ends. The CDR3 sequence: CSARGVGNQPQHF. CDR3 nucleotides: TGCAGTGCTAGAGGGGTGGGCAATCAGCCCCAGCATTTT.

The chain employs TRBV28 and TRBJ2-3, with D hard to call. The CDR3 totals 14 residues. Trimming cost V 4 bases and J 2 bases, with 10 bases left between them. Germline V gene data show CDR1 as MDHEN and CDR2 as SYDVKM. As DNA, the CDR3 is TGTGCCAGCAGTTCCAAATTAATCACAGATACGCAGTATTTT. Amino acid sequence: CASSSKLITDTQYF.

This clonotype was found a few times. The chain carries TRBV6-1 and TRBJ2-7; D is undetermined. This CDR3 comprises 11 residues. Germline values: CDR1 MNHNS, CDR2 SASEGT. The ends were cut back, 6 bases at V and 6 bases at J, with 9 bases in the middle. The CDR3 DNA is TGTGCCAGCAGGGCCGGTAGCGAGCAGTACTTC. Its translation: CASRAGSEQYF.

J is TRBJ1-6 and V is TRBV20-1; tentative D call: TRBD1 (6 bases). The ends were cut back, 3 bases at V and 8 bases at J, with 20 bases in the middle. CDR3 length equals 16 residues. Germline lookup yields CDR1 DFQATT and CDR2 SNEGSKA (reference sequence). The CDR3 region has the DNA TGCAGTGCTAGGGGGGGGCGAAGCATAGTTGATTCACCCCTCCACTTT. Its protein is CSARGGRSIVDSPLHF.

The genes are TRBV7-2 and TRBJ2-1, with D uncertain. This CDR3 contains 14 residues. V lost 3 bases, J lost 8 bases, and 14 bases lay in between. Germline V CDR1 and CDR2: SGHTA, FQGNSA. CDR3 loop: CASSFRTIRDEQFF. The CDR3 DNA reads as TGTGCCAGCAGCTTCCGGACCATAAGGGATGAGCAGTTCTTC.

Many counts were recorded for this clonotype. This chain connects TRBV29-1 to TRBJ2-5; no reliable D call. Germline assignment: CDR1 SQVTM and CDR2 ANQGSEA. CDR3 length: 14 amino acids. V was shortened by 6 bases and J by 0 bases, with 14 bases between the two germline ends. The CDR3 DNA reads TGCAGCGTCGTTACCGACTGGTACCAAGAGACCCAGTACTTC. Its protein is CSVVTDWYQETQYF.

As regards this clonotype: This may be a read error: a much more frequent sequence differs by one nucleotide. The rearrangement joins TRBV29-1 to TRBJ2-5; TRBD2 matches at 11 bases. The germline V gene has CDR1 SQVTM and CDR2 ANQGSEA. This CDR3 region has 14 residues. CDR3 bases: TGCAGCGTCACTAGCGGGGGCCATCAAGGGACCCAGTACTTC. This gives the protein CSVTSGGHQGTQYF.

This clonotype was detected only a few times. The chain carries TRBV3-1 and TRBJ1-1; D gene ambiguous. This CDR3 is 14 amino acids long. Deletions cut 6 bases from V and 4 bases from J, with 15 bases between. Germline-derived CDR1 and CDR2 are LGHDT and YNNKEL (reference sequence). The chain's CDR3 is CASRLRSGSTEAFF. The CDR3 coding sequence is TGTGCCAGCAGACTAAGATCGGGAAGCACTGAAGCTTTCTTT.

In this sample, this clonotype turned up a few times. This chain connects TRBV13 to TRBJ1-6, with D possibly matching TRBD1 (5 bases). CDR3 size: 17 residues. V dropped 2 bases and J dropped 7 bases, with 18 bases sitting between them. Germline-derived CDR1 and CDR2 are PRHDT and FYEKMQ (reference sequence). The CDR3 bases are TGTGCCAGCAGCTTATATCCGGAGGGACGGAGGAATTCACCCCTCCACTTT. Protein sequence: CASSLYPEGRRNSPLHF.

CDR3 residues: CASSGVTREETQYF. CDR3 nucleotides: TGTGCCAGCTCAGGCGTGACTCGGGAGGAGACCCAGTACTTC. J is TRBJ2-5 and V is TRBV5-4; TRBD2 might be the D (6 bases). Germline assignment: CDR1 SGHNT and CDR2 YYREEE (reference sequence). The length of the CDR3 is 14 residues. V was clipped by 7 bases and J by 5 bases, with 18 bases between them.

This clonotype occurred many times. The genes are TRBV4-3 and TRBJ2-3; TRBD2 aligns across 8 bases. From germline, CDR1 is LGHNA and CDR2 YSLEER. Trimming cost V 0 bases and J 2 bases; bases outside gene matches: 7. The CDR3 runs to 17 residues. DNA for the CDR3: TGCGCCAGCAGCCAAGAGGCAGCGGGGGCCCTCACAGATACGCAGTATTTT. Amino acids: CASSQEAAGALTDTQYF.

Many counts were recorded for this clonotype. This chain connects TRBV7-2 to TRBJ2-3; the match to TRBD1 covers 12 bases. Per the germline V gene, CDR1 is SGHTA and CDR2 is FQGNSA. V lost 0 bases, J lost 3 bases, and 4 bases stayed unmatched. This CDR3 comprises 17 residues. The CDR3 bases are TGTGCCAGCAGCTTAGCGGGACAGGGGGCGCCGACAGATACGCAGTATTTT. This encodes CASSLAGQGAPTDTQYF.

The gene calls are TRBV29-1 and TRBJ2-1, with TRBD1 identical over 9 bases. Germline assignment: CDR1 SQVTM and CDR2 ANQGSEA. V lost 7 bases and J lost 2; bases outside the gene matches: 6. The CDR3 sequence is 14 residues long. CDR3 in DNA: TGCAGCGCCAGGACAGGGGCGGCCTACAATGAGCAGTTCTTC. Translation gives CSARTGAAYNEQFF.

This clonotype has a count of ten or more. The chain uses TRBV20-1 and TRBJ2-1; 9 bases match TRBD2. The J segment lost 7 bases and the V segment lost 3 bases, leaving 4 bases of the junction unmatched. The germline V gene encodes CDR1 DFQATT and CDR2 SNEGSKA (reference sequence). This CDR3 has 13 residues. In DNA, the CDR3 is TGCAGTGCTAGGGTCCTAGCGGGGAATGAGCAGTTCTTC. It yields the protein CSARVLAGNEQFF.

This clonotype was recorded at least ten times. The J gene is TRBJ1-1, the V gene TRBV6-2 or TRBV6-3; D unclear. Trimming removed 5 bases from V and 3 bases from J, with 7 bases in between. CDR3 length: 12 amino acids. Germline loops: CDR1 MNHEY, CDR2 SVGEGT. The CDR3 here is CASSRSYTEAFF. The CDR3, as DNA: TGTGCCAGCAGTCGGTCTTACACTGAAGCTTTCTTT.